The clone carrying this T cell receptor (beta chain) came up once. Measured with immunoSEQ multiplex PCR; TCRdb has only the in-frame clones, and not every one. The sample carries roughly 65,000 clones, roughly 92% recorded once. Sorting of unstimulated PBMCs yielded separate CD3+CD4+ and CD3+CD8+ fractions. This sample is part of a study of T cell clones after liver transplantation. Study-level background: Apart from a few HCV-positive recipients, transplants were for non-autoimmune, non-viral reasons.

This CDR3 region has 14 residues. Trimming left V 7 bases short and J 0 bases short, with 12 bases between. CDR1 SNHLY and CDR2 FYNNEI come from the germline V gene. The sample here was CD4+ T cells from blood, taken roughly 26 months after liver transplant. V and J are TRBV2 and TRBJ2-5; no definite D call. The sequence derives from a human patient who received a liver transplant. Some T cells may possibly be graft donor cells. The CDR3 nucleotides are TGTGCCAGCAAAGTTACAGTCAACCAAGAGACCCAGTACTTC. Translated: CASKVTVNQETQYF.